The sequence of this T cell receptor (beta chain) was determined in a study of CD8 T cells in ankylosing spondylitis (dated by TCRdb to the late 2010s). Some background on the complete study: The study profiled T cell receptor beta repertoires in healthy donors and ankylosing spondylitis patients to find disease-linked TCR variants. The whole study cohort included 108 healthy donors and under 30 ankylosing spondylitis patients. Peripheral blood samples were taken, and synovial fluid was additionally collected from ankylosing spondylitis patients. Results the study describes overall, beyond this receptor: Some motif variants had previously been reported in the synovial fluid and blood of reactive arthritis patients, which suggests shared mechanisms of disease initiation. According to the report, matched synovial fluid samples from ankylosing spondylitis patients were significantly enriched for the disease-linked clones. A CD8+ phenotype was shown by the disease-linked clones, which were found at relatively low frequencies in peripheral blood. A TCR beta motif made up of several highly homologous amino acid variants appeared to be characteristic of blood from ankylosing spondylitis patients.

Sequencing instrument: Illumina HiSeq 2500. TCR beta libraries were prepared by quantitative 5'-RACE with molecular barcodes. The published analysis was carried out like this. Disease-linked TCR variants were identified with a new computational method built on a probabilistic model of VDJ rearrangement. The raw public reads went through TCRdb reprocessing: fastp at Q25, MiXCR clone calling, in-frame beta chains kept. Rows with one shared CDR3 protein collapse into an entry with the most common genes and DNA. The V and J calls here are based on TCRdb, not the publication. Recorded for this sample are roughly 130,000 distinct CDR3 sequences; approximately 6.8% of them occurred a single time. 9.5% to 15% of the sample is in the top ten clones. This clonotype was recorded at least ten times. Its antigen is not yet known. Within one base of it there is no much larger clone, and no base qualities were kept.

The junction shows trimming of 0 bases on V and 6 bases on J, plus 10 bases between the germline ends. According to the germline V gene, CDR1 reads SGHRS and CDR2 reads YFSETQ. Its CDR3 holds 14 amino acids, cysteine through phenylalanine. The sequence is cut down to CDR3 DNA, 42 bases in frame from base 1. The sequence derives from a male donor with ankylosing spondylitis or in good health (not recorded which). The chain is assembled from TRBV5-1 and TRBJ2-4, with the D gene not clear enough to name. The source material was blood, either unsorted or a sorted T cell fraction (not recorded which). The CDR3 here reads CASSLERELNIQYF. Read as DNA, the sequence is TGCGCCAGCAGCTTGGAAAGGGAACTAAACATTCAGTACTTC. With all but the CDR3 taken from the reference TRBV5-1 and TRBJ2-4 genes, the full variable domain is: KAGVTQTPRYLIKTRGQQVTLSCSPISGHRSVSWYQQTPGQGLQFLFEYFSETQRNKGNFPGRFSGRQFSNSRSEMNVSTLELGDSALYLCASSLERELNIQYFGAGTRLSVL.